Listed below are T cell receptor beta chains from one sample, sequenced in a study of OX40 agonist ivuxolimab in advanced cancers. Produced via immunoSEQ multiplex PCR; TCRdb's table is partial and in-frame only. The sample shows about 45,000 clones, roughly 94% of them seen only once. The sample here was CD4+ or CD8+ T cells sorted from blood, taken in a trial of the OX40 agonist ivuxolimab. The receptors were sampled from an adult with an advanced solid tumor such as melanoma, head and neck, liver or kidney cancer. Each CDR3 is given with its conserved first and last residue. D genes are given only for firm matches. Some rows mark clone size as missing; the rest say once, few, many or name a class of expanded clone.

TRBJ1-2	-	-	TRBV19	TGTGCCAGTAGTATAGCGGCACTGACTAACTATGGCTACACCTTC	CASSIAALTNYGYTF
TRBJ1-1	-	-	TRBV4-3	TGCGCCAGCAGCCAAGATAGGCAGGGTTTCAACACTGAAGCTTTCTTT	CASSQDRQGFNTEAFF
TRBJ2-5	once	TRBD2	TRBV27	TGTGCCAGCAGTTTACTAGCGGGAGGGGTCGAGACCCAGTACTTC	CASSLLAGGVETQYF
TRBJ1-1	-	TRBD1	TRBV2	TGTGCCAGCAAGGACAGGGCGATACATAACACTGAAGCTTTCTTT	CASKDRAIHNTEAFF
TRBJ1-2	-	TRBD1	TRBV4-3	TGCGCCAGCAGCCAACGGGTGCAGGGGGCTTGGGGCTACACCTTC	CASSQRVQGAWGYTF
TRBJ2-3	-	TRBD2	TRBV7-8	TGTGCCAGCAGCCGAAGCGGACTAGCGGGAGTGGTGACAGATACGCAGTATTTT	CASSRSGLAGVVTDTQYF
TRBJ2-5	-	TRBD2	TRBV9	TGTGCCAGCAGCGTAGGATCTAGCGGGGAAGAGACCCAGTACTTC	CASSVGSSGEETQYF
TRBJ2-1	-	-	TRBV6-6	TGTGCCAGCAGTTACACATACAATGAGCAGTTCTTC	CASSYTYNEQFF
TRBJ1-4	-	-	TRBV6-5	TGTGCCAGCAGCCCCAATCAGGGGACTAATGAAAAACTGTTTTTT	CASSPNQGTNEKLFF
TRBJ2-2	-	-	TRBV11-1	TGTGCCAGCAGCCACCCGGTGGACGGCGTAGGGAACACCGGGGAGCTGTTTTTT	CASSHPVDGVGNTGELFF
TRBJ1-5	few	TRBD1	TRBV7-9	TGTGCCAGCAGCTCCCATAGCAGCGGCAGGGGGCGGAACGGGCCCCAGCATTTT	CASSSHSSGRGRNGPQHF
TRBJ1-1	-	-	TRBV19	TGTGCCAGTAGTCTAAGGGAGAGCACTGAAGCTTTCTTT	CASSLRESTEAFF
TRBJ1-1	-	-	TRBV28	TGTGCCAGCAGTCTATTACAGGTTTCGGAAGCTTTCTTT	CASSLLQVSEAFF
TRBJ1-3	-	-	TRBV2	TGTGCCAGCAATCCGGGACGACACTCTGGAAACACCATATATTTT	CASNPGRHSGNTIYF
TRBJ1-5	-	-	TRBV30	TGTGCCTGGAGTGCGGGAGCAAGCAATCAGCCCCAGCATTTT	CAWSAGASNQPQHF
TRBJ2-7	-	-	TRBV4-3	TGCGCCAGCAGCCAAGAGCACCCAGGGATCGAGCAGTACTTC	CASSQEHPGIEQYF
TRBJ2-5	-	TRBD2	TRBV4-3	TGCGCCAGCAGCCAAGATAGCGGGCTAGTCCAAGAGACCCAGTACTTC	CASSQDSGLVQETQYF
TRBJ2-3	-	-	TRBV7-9	TGTGCCAGCAGCCCGACAGCGGCAGATACGCAGTATTTT	CASSPTAADTQYF
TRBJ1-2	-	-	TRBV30	TGTGCCTGGAGTGTCGGGCAGGGGTATGGCTACACCTTC	CAWSVGQGYGYTF
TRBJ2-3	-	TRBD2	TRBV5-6	TGTGCCAGCAGCTTGTCGACTAGCGGGAGAGGTGATACGCAGTATTTT	CASSLSTSGRGDTQYF
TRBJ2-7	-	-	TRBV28	TGTGCCAGCAGTTTAGGGACTGACTACGAGCAGTACTTC	CASSLGTDYEQYF
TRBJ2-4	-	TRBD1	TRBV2	TGTGCCAGCAGTATTCGGACAGGGGGAAACATTCAGTACTTC	CASSIRTGGNIQYF
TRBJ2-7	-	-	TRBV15	TGTGCCACCAGCCCAACCCCCAGGCCCCACGAGCAGTACTTC	CATSPTPRPHEQYF
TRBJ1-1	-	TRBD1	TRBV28	TGTGCCAGCAGCCCATTCCCGGGACAGGGATCTGAAGCTTTCTTT	CASSPFPGQGSEAFF
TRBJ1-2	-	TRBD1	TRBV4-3	TGCGCCAGCAGCCCGGGGACAGGGGAATCTAACTATGGCTACACCTTC	CASSPGTGESNYGYTF
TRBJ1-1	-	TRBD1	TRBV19	TGTGCCAGTAGTGCGGGACAGCAAAACACTGAAGCTTTCTTT	CASSAGQQNTEAFF
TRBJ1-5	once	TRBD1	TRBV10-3	TGTGCCATCAGTGAGTACGGGACAGGCGACAATCAGCCCCAGCATTTT	CAISEYGTGDNQPQHF
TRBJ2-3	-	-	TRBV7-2	TGTGCCAGCAGCTTAGCGGGGAGGGGGGACACAGATACGCAGTATTTT	CASSLAGRGDTDTQYF
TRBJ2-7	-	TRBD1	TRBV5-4	TGTGCCAGCAGCTCCTCCGGGACAGGGTTTGAGGAGCAGTACTTC	CASSSSGTGFEEQYF
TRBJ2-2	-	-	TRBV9	TGTGCCAGCAGCGTAGCCCCAGGGACCGGGGAGCTGTTTTTT	CASSVAPGTGELFF
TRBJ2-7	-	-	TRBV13	TGTGCCAGCAGCTTAGCGGAGGGGTCCTACGAGCAGTACTTC	CASSLAEGSYEQYF
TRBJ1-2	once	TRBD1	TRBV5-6	TGTGCCAGCAGCTTGGCGGGACAGCTTTATGGCTACACCTTC	CASSLAGQLYGYTF
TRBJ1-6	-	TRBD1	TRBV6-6	TGTGCCAGCGATTTAACAGGGGGCGGAGGGCTCCACTTT	CASDLTGGGGLHF
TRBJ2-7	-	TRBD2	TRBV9	TGTGCCAGCAGCGTAGGGACTAGCGGGAGCTCCTACGAGCAGTACTTC	CASSVGTSGSSYEQYF
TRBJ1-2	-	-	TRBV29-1	TGCAGCGTTGAGGAATACGGCTACACCTTC	CSVEEYGYTF
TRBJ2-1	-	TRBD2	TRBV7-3	TGTGCCAGCAGCATCGGGAGGAGCTCCTACAATGAGCAGTTCTTC	CASSIGRSSYNEQFF
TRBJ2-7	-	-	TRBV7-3	TGTGCCAGCAGCTCCGGACCCCACGAGCAGTACTTC	CASSSGPHEQYF
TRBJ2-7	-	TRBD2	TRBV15	TGTGCCACCAGCAGAACGACGGGAGGCTACGAGCAGTACTTC	CATSRTTGGYEQYF
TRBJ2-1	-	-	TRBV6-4	TGTGCCAGCAAGGGACAAACTACCAATGAGCAGTTCTTC	CASKGQTTNEQFF
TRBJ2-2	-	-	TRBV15	TGTGCCACCAGCAGAGTGGGGGGCACCGGGGAGCTGTTTTTT	CATSRVGGTGELFF
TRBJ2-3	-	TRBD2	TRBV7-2	TGTGCCAGCAGCCGGACTAGCGGGAGTTTAGATACGCAGTATTTT	CASSRTSGSLDTQYF
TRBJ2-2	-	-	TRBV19	TGTGCCAGTAGTATTGGACAGAACACCGGGGAGCTGTTTTTT	CASSIGQNTGELFF
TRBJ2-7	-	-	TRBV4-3	TGCGCCAGCAGTCTAAGTTCGGATAGGCCCGAGCAGTACTTC	CASSLSSDRPEQYF
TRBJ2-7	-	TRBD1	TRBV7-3	TGTGCCAGCAGCGCCGGACAGGGTTTGCCCTATTGCGAGCAGTACTTC	CASSAGQGLPYCEQYF
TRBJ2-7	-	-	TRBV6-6	TGTGCCAGCAGTCCTGGTCGGAGGACCTACTCCTACGAGCAGTACTTC	CASSPGRRTYSYEQYF
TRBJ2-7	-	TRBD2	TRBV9	TGTGCCAGCAGCGCCGAAGGACTAGCGCCCTACGAGCAGTACTTC	CASSAEGLAPYEQYF
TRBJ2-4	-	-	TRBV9	TGTGCCAGCAGCGGGAGTGGGAACATTCAGTACTTC	CASSGSGNIQYF